The source of this T cell receptor beta chain is a study of blood T cell repertoires in COVID-19. This table comes from immunoSEQ multiplex PCR, and its TCRdb copy is limited to in-frame clones, with some not included. This table has about 150,000 clones, about four fifths appearing once. The CDR3 consists of 14 residues. Germline-derived CDR1 and CDR2 are MNHEY and SVGEGT. The V end lost 3 bases, the J end lost 6 bases, and 12 bases lay between the germline ends. In its sample, this clone was seen a few times. The rearrangement links TRBV6-2 or TRBV6-3 to TRBJ1-5, with D perhaps matching TRBD1 (6 bases). The receptor was derived from a man between 65 and 85 years old with active or convalescent COVID-19. The specimen sequenced was peripheral blood. The DNA of the CDR3 is TGTGCCAGCAGTTATGGGGGGGCGAGTCAGCCCCAGCATTTT. Translated: CASSYGGASQPQHF.